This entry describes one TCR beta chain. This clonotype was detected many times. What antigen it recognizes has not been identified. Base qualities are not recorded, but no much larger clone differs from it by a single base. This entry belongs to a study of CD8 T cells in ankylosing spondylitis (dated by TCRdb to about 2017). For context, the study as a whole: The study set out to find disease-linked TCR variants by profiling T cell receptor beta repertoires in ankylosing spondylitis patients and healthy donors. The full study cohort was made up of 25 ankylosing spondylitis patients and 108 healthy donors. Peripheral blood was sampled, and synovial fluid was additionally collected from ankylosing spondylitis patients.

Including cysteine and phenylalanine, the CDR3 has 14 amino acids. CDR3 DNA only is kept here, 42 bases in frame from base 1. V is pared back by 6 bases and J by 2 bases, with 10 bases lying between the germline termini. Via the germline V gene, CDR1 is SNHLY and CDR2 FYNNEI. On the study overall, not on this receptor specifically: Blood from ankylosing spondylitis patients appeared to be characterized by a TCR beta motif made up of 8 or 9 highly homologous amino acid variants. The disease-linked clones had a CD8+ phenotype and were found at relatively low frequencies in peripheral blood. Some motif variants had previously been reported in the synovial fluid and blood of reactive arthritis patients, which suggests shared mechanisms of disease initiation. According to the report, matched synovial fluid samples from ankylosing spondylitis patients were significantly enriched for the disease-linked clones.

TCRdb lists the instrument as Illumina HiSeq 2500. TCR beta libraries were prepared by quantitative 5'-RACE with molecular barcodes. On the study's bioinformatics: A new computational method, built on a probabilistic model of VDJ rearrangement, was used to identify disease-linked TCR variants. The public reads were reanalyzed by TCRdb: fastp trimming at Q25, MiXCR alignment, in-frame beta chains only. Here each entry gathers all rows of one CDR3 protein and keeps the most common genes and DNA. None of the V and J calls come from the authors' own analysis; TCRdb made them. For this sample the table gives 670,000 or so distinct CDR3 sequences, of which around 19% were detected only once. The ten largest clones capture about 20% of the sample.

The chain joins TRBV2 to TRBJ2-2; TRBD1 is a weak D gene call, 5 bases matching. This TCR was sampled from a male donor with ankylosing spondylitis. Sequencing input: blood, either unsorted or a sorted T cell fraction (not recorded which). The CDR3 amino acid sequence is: CASSPDRNTGELFF. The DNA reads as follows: TGTGCCAGCAGCCCTGACAGAAACACCGGGGAGCTGTTTTTT.